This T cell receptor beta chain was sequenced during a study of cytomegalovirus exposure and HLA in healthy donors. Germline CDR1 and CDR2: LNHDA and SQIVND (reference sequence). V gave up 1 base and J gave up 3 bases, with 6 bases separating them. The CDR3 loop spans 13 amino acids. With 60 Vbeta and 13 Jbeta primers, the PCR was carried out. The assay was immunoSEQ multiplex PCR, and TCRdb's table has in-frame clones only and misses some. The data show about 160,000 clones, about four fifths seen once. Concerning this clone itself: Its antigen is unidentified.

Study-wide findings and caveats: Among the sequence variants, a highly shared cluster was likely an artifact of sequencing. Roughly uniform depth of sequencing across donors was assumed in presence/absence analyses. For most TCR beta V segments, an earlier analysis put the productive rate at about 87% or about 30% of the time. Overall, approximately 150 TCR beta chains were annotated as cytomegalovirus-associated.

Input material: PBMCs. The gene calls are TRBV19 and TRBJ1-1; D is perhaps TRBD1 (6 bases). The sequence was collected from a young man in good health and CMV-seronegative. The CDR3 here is CASSIGGHTEAFF. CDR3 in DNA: TGTGCCAGTAGTATAGGGGGGCACACTGAAGCTTTCTTT.